These 22 T cell receptor beta chains came from one sample sequenced in a study of T cell responses to AZD1222 COVID-19 vaccine. The method was immunoSEQ multiplex PCR; TCRdb's version includes in-frame clones alone and lacks a portion of them. The table shows under 170,000 clones, with around 94% occurring only once. Material: peripheral blood, obtained on day 0 of AZD1222 vaccination. All receptors derive from an adult in good health.

The genes are TRBV6-1 and TRBJ1-2; D not resolved. Trimming removed 3 bases from V and 4 bases from J, with 3 bases in between. Looked up from germline, CDR1 is MNHNS and CDR2 is SASEGT. The CDR3 totals 11 residues. CDR3 loop: CASSESYGYTF. CDR3 in DNA: TGTGCCAGCAGTGAGAGCTATGGCTACACCTTC.

The rearrangement uses TRBV6-4 and TRBJ1-1, with TRBD1 identical over 10 bases. V lost 2 bases to trimming and J lost 3 bases; unmatched junction nucleotides: 0. Germline-derived CDR1 and CDR2 are MRHNA and SNTAGT. The CDR3 runs 14 residues. The CDR3 DNA is TGTGCCAGCAGTGACGGGACAGGGGACACTGAAGCTTTCTTT. It encodes CASSDGTGDTEAFF.

The rearrangement uses TRBV6-5 and TRBJ1-5, with D hard to call. This CDR3 comprises 13 residues. The germline V and J ends were trimmed by 2 bases and 2 bases, with 4 bases remaining between them. The germline CDR1 and CDR2 sequences are MNHEY and SVGAGI. The CDR3 protein is CASSYLRNQPQHF. The DNA of the CDR3 is TGTGCCAGCAGTTACCTCCGCAATCAGCCCCAGCATTTT.

This chain connects TRBV7-6 to TRBJ2-5; possible D gene TRBD1, 6 bases. CDR1 is SGHVS, CDR2 FNYEAQ, per germline. The V gene lost 3 bases and the J gene lost 2 bases, with 7 bases spanning the gap. The CDR3 is 13 amino acids. The CDR3 region has the DNA TGTGCCAGCAGCTTCGGGACACAAGAGACCCAGTACTTC. Its translation: CASSFGTQETQYF.

The chain couples TRBV9 to TRBJ1-4; 7 nucleotides match TRBD1. V lost 4 bases to trimming and J lost 7 bases; unmatched junction nucleotides: 13. Germline loops: CDR1 SGDLS, CDR2 YYNGEE. There are 16 residues in the CDR3. The CDR3 DNA follows: TGTGCCAGCAGCACTTCGGACAGGCGGGGTTTTGAAAAACTGTTTTTT. It translates to CASSTSDRRGFEKLFF.

V usage is TRBV6-5 and J usage is TRBJ2-3; D remains unclear. This CDR3 has 11 amino acids. Between the trimmed V and J ends, which lost 1 base and 7 bases, there was a span of 3 bases. Germline V gene data show CDR1 as MNHEY and CDR2 as SVGAGI. CDR3 region: CASSYLNTQYF. The CDR3 DNA sequence: TGTGCCAGCAGTTACTTAAATACGCAGTATTTT.

The genes are TRBV30 and TRBJ1-2; tentatively, D is TRBD1 (5 bases). Germline CDR1 GTSNPN, CDR2 SVGIG (reference sequence). The CDR3 consists of 14 residues. V lost 2 bases, J lost 8 bases, and 18 bases lay in between. The CDR3 sequence: CAWSTSPGRRGYTF. The CDR3 region has the DNA TGTGCCTGGAGTACGAGCCCGGGACGGCGAGGCTACACCTTC.

This chain uses TRBV5-1 with TRBJ1-6; D unclear. The germline gives CDR1 SGHRS, CDR2 YFSETQ. This CDR3 region has 16 residues. The V and J ends lost 0 bases and 0 bases respectively, with 7 bases between them. The CDR3 spells CASSLVGSSYNSPLHF. For the CDR3, the DNA is TGCGCCAGCAGCTTGGTTGGGAGCTCCTATAATTCACCCCTCCACTTT.

This chain connects TRBV4-2 to TRBJ1-3; D is ambiguous. The CDR3 runs 13 residues. Trimming left V 1 base short and J 9 bases short, with 10 bases between. From germline, CDR1 is LGHNA and CDR2 YNFKEQ. The CDR3 DNA is TGTGCCAGCAGCCAAGGGGTAAGTGGCACCATATATTTT. Encoded protein: CASSQGVSGTIYF.

This chain joins TRBV9 and TRBJ1-5; maybe TRBD1 (5 bases). V was pared by 3 bases and J by 0 bases, with 13 bases between. The CDR3 is 16 amino acids. Germline loops: CDR1 SGDLS, CDR2 YYNGEE. For the CDR3, the DNA is TGTGCCAGCAGCGCCCTCGGAGGGGATAGCAATCAGCCCCAGCATTTT. Protein: CASSALGGDSNQPQHF.

The rearrangement links TRBV7-3 to TRBJ1-2, with unresolved D. This CDR3 comprises 15 residues. Germline CDR1 and CDR2: SGHTA and FQGTGA. The ends were cut back, 5 bases at V and 3 bases at J, with 16 bases in the middle. The DNA of the CDR3 is TGTGCCAGCAGCCCCCACGCGGGCCTGGACTATGGCTACACCTTC. This sequence encodes CASSPHAGLDYGYTF.

The chain recombines TRBV18 with TRBJ1-3; 7 bases are shared with TRBD1. This CDR3 region has 18 residues. Germline V lookup: CDR1 KGHSH, CDR2 LQKENI. Losses at the gene ends were 2 bases for V and 0 bases for J; bases not matched to a gene: 10. CDR3: CASSPTQTGSHSGNTIYF. CDR3 bases: TGTGCCAGCTCACCAACCCAGACAGGGTCCCACTCTGGAAACACCATATATTTT.

This chain joins TRBV9 and TRBJ2-1; 10 nucleotides line up with TRBD2. The CDR3 runs to 19 residues. Trimming cost V 7 bases and J 4 bases; bases outside gene matches: 20. Germline CDR1 is SGDLS and CDR2 is YYNGEE. CDR3 in DNA: TGTGCCAGCTCCCACCTAGCGGGAGTGGGGAGTGGAGGATACAATGAGCAGTTCTTC. This gives the protein CASSHLAGVGSGGYNEQFF. Combining the CDR3 with reference TRBV9 and TRBJ2-1 gives the whole variable domain DSGVTQTPKHLITATGQRVTLRCSPRSGDLSVYWYQQSLDQGLQFLIQYYNGEERAKGNILERFSAQQFPDLHSELNLSSLELGDSALYFCASSHLAGVGSGGYNEQFFGPGTRLTVL.

The V gene is TRBV5-4, the J gene TRBJ2-3; TRBD2 matches 10 bases. This CDR3 contains 16 residues. Germline CDR1 and CDR2: SGHNT and YYREEE (reference sequence). V was clipped by 4 bases and J by 5 bases; unmatched bases: 10. The CDR3 reads CASSAYLAGEGDTQYF. As DNA, the CDR3 is TGTGCCAGCAGCGCGTACCTAGCGGGAGAGGGAGATACGCAGTATTTT.

This rearrangement joins TRBV7-3 to TRBJ2-2; tentatively, D is TRBD2 (7 bases). Germline CDR1 is SGHTA and CDR2 is FQGTGA. Trimming cost V 9 bases and J 4 bases, with 15 bases left between them. The CDR3 is 14 amino acids. The CDR3 sequence: CASRAGASTGELFF. In DNA, the CDR3 is TGTGCCAGTCGGGCGGGGGCATCCACCGGGGAGCTGTTTTTT.

The chain carries TRBV20-1 and TRBJ2-1; a weak D match, TRBD2 (5 bases). Germline V gene data show CDR1 as DFQATT and CDR2 as SNEGSKA (reference sequence). V gave up 6 bases and J gave up 8 bases, with 8 bases separating them. CDR3 length: 10 residues. CDR3 coding DNA: TGCAGTGCAAAGAGGGATGAGCAGTTCTTC. It encodes CSAKRDEQFF.

The gene calls are TRBV3-1 (or the pseudogene TRBV3-2) and TRBJ2-3; D is perhaps TRBD1 (6 bases). The V and J ends lost 4 bases and 4 bases respectively, with 15 bases between them. Germline values: CDR1 LGHDT, CDR2 YNNKEL (reference sequence). The CDR3 is 15 amino acids. The chain's CDR3 is CASSPMEKGADTQYF. In DNA form, the CDR3 reads TGTGCCAGCAGCCCGATGGAGAAGGGGGCAGATACGCAGTATTTT.

In this sample, this clone turned up once. The CDR3 DNA sequence: TGTGCCAGCAGACAGGACAGGGGGCGACAGCATTATGGCTACACCTTC. Protein: CASRQDRGRQHYGYTF. The genes are TRBV2 and TRBJ1-2; 11 bases agree with TRBD1. In germline, CDR1 is SNHLY, CDR2 FYNNEI. The CDR3 is made up of 16 amino acids. Trimming cost V 6 bases and J 5 bases; bases outside gene matches: 11.

V and J are TRBV5-5 and TRBJ1-3; no definite D call. The CDR3 is 15 amino acids. From germline, CDR1 is SGHKS and CDR2 YYEKEE (reference sequence). V shed 0 bases and J shed 4 bases, with 11 bases lying between them. The CDR3 reads CASSLVGEEGNTIYF. CDR3 bases: TGTGCCAGCAGCTTGGTCGGAGAGGAGGGAAACACCATATATTTT.

The rearrangement links TRBV7-9 to TRBJ1-4; D unresolved. V was trimmed by 5 bases and J by 6 bases, leaving 13 bases between them. CDR3 length: 14 residues. Germline V CDR1 and CDR2: SEHNR, FQNEAQ (reference sequence). The chain's CDR3 is CASSPTGTHEKLFF. The CDR3 DNA reads as TGTGCCAGCAGCCCTACTGGCACCCATGAAAAACTGTTTTTT.

The rearrangement links TRBV19 to TRBJ1-1; D is possibly TRBD1 (6 bases). The germline V gene encodes CDR1 LNHDA and CDR2 SQIVND (reference sequence). CDR3 length: 13 residues. V was clipped by 3 bases and J by 6 bases, with 11 bases between them. DNA for the CDR3: TGTGCCAGTAGTATGATTGGACAGCCTGAAGCTTTCTTT. Its protein is CASSMIGQPEAFF.

The chain carries TRBV7-7 and TRBJ2-3, with 9 bases aligning to TRBD2. The V segment lost 2 bases and the J segment 4 bases; nucleotides outside the gene matches: 19. Per the germline V gene, CDR1 is SSHAT and CDR2 is FNYEAQ (reference sequence). CDR3 size: 20 residues. The CDR3 nucleotides read TGTGCCAGCAGCTTACAAGGGCGGGCTGGCGGGGGGGCTTTGGCAGATACGCAGTATTTT. Encoded protein: CASSLQGRAGGGALADTQYF.